This entry lists 28 T cell receptor beta chains sequenced from one sample in a study of shared clonotypes between healthy human individuals (TCRdb year 2020). Library preparation was by the immunoSEQ multiplex PCR assay. TCRdb mirrors the immuneACCESS table, restricted to in-frame sequences. Some clones are absent from its copies; in checked studies, under half trace to an unresolved V gene, and the reason for the others is unknown. Counted in this sample were hundreds of thousands of clones; about nine tenths of them appeared once. Of the sample, about 17% is held by the ten largest clones. Input material: memory CD8+ T cells sorted from blood. What the cell subset or site label conveys for this sample: CD45RO+ cells pooled with CCR7-negative TemRA cells. Receptors originate from a man younger than 30 in good health.

This clone has a handful of counts. The V gene is TRBV7-9, the J gene TRBJ2-7; D gene uncertain. Trimming stripped 0 bases from V and 4 bases from J, with 7 bases between. The CDR3 length is 13 residues. Germline V gives CDR1 SEHNR, CDR2 FQNEAQ (reference sequence). CDR3 protein: CASSLAATYEQYF. For the CDR3, the DNA is TGTGCCAGCAGCTTAGCGGCTACGTACGAGCAGTACTTC.

The chain carries TRBV15 and TRBJ2-1; D gene ambiguous. The CDR3 extends over 14 amino acids. V shed 6 bases and J shed 4 bases, with 13 bases lying between them. Per germline, CDR1 LNHNV and CDR2 YYDKDF (reference sequence). The CDR3 region is CATSRRGSYNEQFF. CDR3 nucleotides: TGTGCCACCAGTAGAAGAGGCAGTTACAATGAGCAGTTCTTC.

J is TRBJ2-7 and V is TRBV11-2; the D gene is possibly TRBD1 (6 bases). The germline CDR1 and CDR2 sequences are SGHAT and FQNNGV. The CDR3 has 15 residues. The V end lost 1 base, the J end lost 0 bases, and 10 bases lay between the germline ends. The CDR3 is CASSLGEGVSYEQYF. CDR3 sequence (DNA): TGTGCCAGCAGCTTAGGCGAGGGGGTCTCCTACGAGCAGTACTTC.

The rearrangement uses TRBV2 and TRBJ2-4, with D unresolved. CDR1 and CDR2 from the germline V gene are SNHLY and FYNNEI. V was shortened by 6 bases and J by 0 bases, with 12 bases between the two germline ends. This CDR3 spans 15 amino acids. The CDR3 is CASRPFGRAKNIQYF. The CDR3 DNA reads TGTGCCAGCAGGCCGTTCGGACGAGCCAAAAACATTCAGTACTTC.

The chain is built from TRBV5-4 and TRBJ2-7; 7 bases match TRBD1. This CDR3 has 16 residues. The J segment lost 0 bases and the V segment lost 3 bases, leaving 9 bases of the junction unmatched. Germline V gene sequence: CDR1 SGHNT, CDR2 YYREEE (reference sequence). CDR3 in DNA: TGTGCCAGCAGCTCGAGGAAGGGGACAGACTCCTACGAGCAGTACTTC. Translating gives CASSSRKGTDSYEQYF. Using reference TRBV5-4 and TRBJ2-7 for the parts outside the CDR3, the full variable domain is ETGVTQSPTHLIKTRGQQVTLRCSSQSGHNTVSWYQQALGQGPQFIFQYYREEENGRGNFPPRFSGLQFPNYSSELNVNALELDDSALYLCASSSRKGTDSYEQYFGPGTRLTVT.

This chain uses TRBV6-5 with TRBJ1-6, with TRBD1 as a possible D gene (6 bases). This CDR3 contains 15 residues. Looked up from germline, CDR1 is MNHEY and CDR2 is SVGAGI. Trimming removed 0 bases from V and 7 bases from J, with 10 bases in between. This chain's CDR3 is CASSYSGTLNSPLHF. For the CDR3, the DNA is TGTGCCAGCAGTTACTCTGGGACATTGAATTCACCCCTCCACTTT.

The J gene is TRBJ1-1, the V gene TRBV7-6, with a tentative D call TRBD1 (5 bases). CDR3 size: 14 residues. The V and J ends lost 6 bases and 3 bases respectively, with 14 bases between them. Germline assignment: CDR1 SGHVS and CDR2 FNYEAQ. CDR3 residues: CASRVTGSDTEAFF. The CDR3 DNA reads as TGTGCCAGCAGGGTAACAGGTTCTGACACTGAAGCTTTCTTT.

V and J are TRBV6-5 and TRBJ2-5; D not certain. This CDR3 is 16 amino acids long. V lost 2 bases and J lost 2, with 15 bases in between. The germline CDR1 and CDR2 sequences are MNHEY and SVGAGI. The CDR3 nucleotides are TGTGCCAGCAGTTACATGCCGGTAGGCGCTCAAGAGACCCAGTACTTC. This codes for CASSYMPVGAQETQYF.

CDR3 loop: CASSSNLGGTQYF. CDR3 coding DNA: TGTGCCAGCAGCTCCAACTTGGGGGGGACCCAGTACTTC. The chain couples TRBV7-9 to TRBJ2-5, with a weak D call TRBD2 (6 bases). The CDR3 is made up of 13 amino acids. The germline V gene has CDR1 SEHNR and CDR2 FQNEAQ (reference sequence). V was trimmed by 4 bases and J by 7 bases, leaving 13 bases between them.

CDR3 sequence: CASSLASVPLNYGYTF. The DNA for the CDR3 is TGTGCCAGCAGCTTGGCTTCGGTCCCCCTTAACTATGGCTACACCTTC. The J gene is TRBJ1-2, the V gene TRBV5-6; D is ambiguous. CDR1 is SGHDT, CDR2 YYEEEE, per germline. V was clipped by 0 bases and J by 1 base, with 13 bases between them. This CDR3 has 16 residues.

There are a few counts of this clone. The chain recombines TRBV10-3 with TRBJ1-4; no clear D gene. CDR1 is ENHRY and CDR2 is SYGVKD in the germline V gene. The V and J ends lost 0 bases and 5 bases respectively, with 13 bases between them. This CDR3 comprises 16 residues. The CDR3 region has the DNA TGTGCCATCAGTGAGTCTGGCAGTCCACCGAATGAAAAACTGTTTTTT. This encodes CAISESGSPPNEKLFF.

V and J are TRBV7-9 and TRBJ1-4, with no clear D. This CDR3 comprises 12 residues. The ends were cut back, 5 bases at V and 7 bases at J, with 8 bases in the middle. Germline V CDR1 and CDR2: SEHNR, FQNEAQ (reference sequence). The CDR3 spells CASSVGREKLFF. The CDR3 coding sequence is TGTGCCAGCAGCGTCGGACGTGAAAAACTGTTTTTT.

The chain uses TRBV10-2 and TRBJ2-5; TRBD2 agrees at 10 bases. Germline V lookup: CDR1 WSHSY, CDR2 SAAADI. Losses at the gene ends were 2 bases for V and 5 bases for J; bases not matched to a gene: 8. The CDR3 length is 16 residues. The CDR3 region is CASSEDTSGKRETQYF. DNA for the CDR3: TGCGCCAGCAGTGAGGATACTAGCGGGAAACGGGAGACCCAGTACTTC.

By proportion, this clone is medium-sized. The chain combines TRBV30 with TRBJ2-5, with TRBD2 matching 10 bases. The trim removed 1 base at V and 5 bases at J, leaving 7 bases unmatched. This CDR3 is 15 amino acids long. Germline assignment: CDR1 GTSNPN and CDR2 SVGIG (reference sequence). This CDR3 is CAWSGSGGVTETQYF. The DNA for the CDR3 is TGTGCCTGGAGTGGGAGCGGGGGGGTCACGGAGACCCAGTACTTC.

The V and J genes are TRBV28 and TRBJ2-7; the match to TRBD1 covers 7 bases. This CDR3 contains 16 residues. Trimming cost V 5 bases and J 0 bases; bases outside gene matches: 10. Germline CDR1 is MDHEN and CDR2 is SYDVKM. The CDR3 here is CASSLPSTGISYEQYF. CDR3 nucleotides: TGTGCCAGCAGTCTCCCTTCGACAGGGATCTCCTACGAGCAGTACTTC.

The V call is TRBV5-1, the J call TRBJ2-1; D gene unclear. The germline CDR1 and CDR2 sequences are SGHRS and YFSETQ. Between the trimmed V and J ends, which lost 1 base and 0 bases, there was a span of 14 bases. The CDR3 has 17 amino acids. CDR3 DNA sequence: TGCGCCAGCAGCTTGTGGACCCTAGAGAGCTCCTACAATGAGCAGTTCTTC. Its protein is CASSLWTLESSYNEQFF.

This chain links TRBV7-6 with TRBJ2-2; D is undetermined. The germline V gene has CDR1 SGHVS and CDR2 FNYEAQ. Trimming cost V 4 bases and J 5 bases, with 11 bases left between them. This CDR3 has 14 amino acids. CDR3 nucleotides: TGTGCCAGCAGCTGGGCCGGGCTTACCGGGGAGCTGTTTTTT. It yields the protein CASSWAGLTGELFF. Drawing the rest from reference TRBV7-6 and TRBJ2-2, the complete variable domain is GAGVSQSPRYKVTKRGQDVALRCDPISGHVSLYWYRQALGQGPEFLTYFNYEAQQDKSGLPNDRFSAERPEGSISTLTIQRTEQRDSAMYRCASSWAGLTGELFFGEGSRLTVL.

This clone was observed a handful of times. The CDR3 sequence is CSAGPEQFF. CDR3 nucleotide sequence: TGCAGCGCTGGGCCCGAGCAGTTCTTC. The gene calls are TRBV29-1 and TRBJ2-1; no clear D gene. V was clipped by 7 bases and J by 10 bases, with 8 bases between them. This CDR3 has 9 amino acids. Germline lookup yields CDR1 SQVTM and CDR2 ANQGSEA.

The V gene is TRBV19, the J gene TRBJ2-5, with TRBD2 identical over 9 bases. V lost 3 bases to trimming and J lost 2 bases; unmatched junction nucleotides: 7. This CDR3 is built from 16 residues. Germline assignment: CDR1 LNHDA and CDR2 SQIVND (reference sequence). The CDR3 here is CASSIPSGEGQETQYF. The CDR3 coding sequence is TGTGCCAGTAGTATCCCTAGCGGGGAGGGACAAGAGACCCAGTACTTC. The variable domain in full, with the rest retrieved from reference TRBV19 and TRBJ2-5, is DGGITQSPKYLFRKEGQNVTLSCEQNLNHDAMYWYRQDPGQGLRLIYYSQIVNDFQKGDIAEGYSVSREKKESFPLTVTSAQKNPTAFYLCASSIPSGEGQETQYFGPGTRLLVL.

The sample holds one count of this clone. The V and J genes are TRBV28 and TRBJ1-6; TRBD1 matches at 9 bases. The CDR3 has 16 amino acids. Trimming took 5 bases from V and 11 from J; bases not matched to a gene: 13. Per the germline V gene, CDR1 is MDHEN and CDR2 is SYDVKM. CDR3: CASSTILTGGFTPLHF. CDR3 bases: TGTGCCAGCAGTACGATCTTGACAGGGGGTTTTACACCCCTCCACTTT. Drawing the rest from reference TRBV28 and TRBJ1-6, the complete variable domain is DVKVTQSSRYLVKRTGEKVFLECVQDMDHENMFWYRQDPGLGLRLIYFSYDVKMKEKGDIPEGYSVSREKKERFSLILESASTNQTSMYLCASSTILTGGFTPLHFGNGTRLTVT.

The V gene is TRBV27, the J gene TRBJ2-2; the D gene could be TRBD1 or TRBD2 (6 bases each). This CDR3 contains 16 residues. V was trimmed by 6 bases and J by 4 bases, leaving 18 bases between them. The germline V gene encodes CDR1 MNHEY and CDR2 SMNVEV (reference sequence). The CDR3 DNA reads as TGTGCCAGCAGCCTACTGGGGGGCAGTCTCACCGGGGAGCTGTTTTTT. This gives the protein CASSLLGGSLTGELFF.

The chain uses TRBV28 and TRBJ2-7, with D tentatively TRBD1 (6 bases). CDR1 and CDR2 from the germline V gene are MDHEN and SYDVKM. The CDR3 spans 14 residues. Trimming cost V 2 bases and J 4 bases, with 12 bases left between them. CDR3 region: CASSLTRDTYEQYF. The CDR3 DNA follows: TGTGCCAGCAGTTTAACCCGGGACACGTACGAGCAGTACTTC.

The V call is TRBV10-3, the J call TRBJ2-7; 8 bases align to TRBD1. This CDR3 region has 15 residues. V was pared by 2 bases and J by 2 bases, with 5 bases of the junction left unmatched. The germline V gene has CDR1 ENHRY and CDR2 SYGVKD. The CDR3 loop reads CAISERGQDPYEQYF. CDR3 DNA sequence: TGTGCCATCAGTGAGCGGGGACAGGACCCCTACGAGCAGTACTTC.

The chain joins TRBV11-2 to TRBJ2-3; no reliable D call. Trimming stripped 4 bases from V and 6 bases from J, with 23 bases between. Germline-derived CDR1 and CDR2 are SGHAT and FQNNGV. The CDR3 spans 17 residues. CDR3 in amino acids: CASSSLGNQVLWDTQYF. As DNA, the CDR3 is TGTGCCAGCAGCTCCCTGGGTAATCAGGTCCTCTGGGATACGCAGTATTTT.

This chain links TRBV6-4 with TRBJ1-5, with TRBD1 identical over 9 bases. CDR1 is MRHNA and CDR2 is SNTAGT in the germline V gene. Unmatched junction bases numbered 5, after V lost 0 bases and J lost 2 bases. This CDR3 region has 17 residues. The DNA of the CDR3 is TGTGCCAGCAGTGACTCGAGATGGGACAGGGGCAATCAGCCCCAGCATTTT. Amino acid sequence: CASSDSRWDRGNQPQHF.

This clone showed up just once. The chain uses TRBV6-5 and TRBJ2-3; D is ambiguous. CDR1 is MNHEY and CDR2 is SVGAGI in the germline V gene. Trimming took 1 base from V and 1 from J, leaving 12 bases between them. The CDR3 runs 16 residues. In DNA form, the CDR3 reads TGTGCCAGCAGTTACTTTGTACCCCGGGGCACAGATACGCAGTATTTT. Encoded protein: CASSYFVPRGTDTQYF.

This chain joins TRBV6-1 and TRBJ1-1; weak D call: TRBD1 (5 bases). Trimming removed 2 bases at V and 3 bases at J, with 13 bases between. The CDR3 is 15 residues long. Germline lookup yields CDR1 MNHNS and CDR2 SASEGT. CDR3 amino acids: CASSEPLGGDTEAFF. DNA for the CDR3: TGTGCCAGCAGTGAACCCCTTGGAGGGGACACTGAAGCTTTCTTT.

The V call is TRBV15, the J call TRBJ2-7; perhaps TRBD1 as D (6 bases). Germline CDR1 is LNHNV and CDR2 is YYDKDF (reference sequence). With 5 bases removed from V and 2 bases from J, the gap between germline ends came to 13 bases. CDR3 length: 14 residues. For the CDR3, the DNA is TGTGCCACCAGCCCTCCCGAGGGGGCCTACGAGCAGTACTTC. It specifies CATSPPEGAYEQYF.